This T cell receptor beta chain was sequenced in a study of T cell responses to AZD1222 COVID-19 vaccine. The method was immunoSEQ multiplex PCR; TCRdb's version includes in-frame clones alone and lacks a portion of them. The sample yields 140,000 to 150,000 clones, approximately 90% seen once. This clone occurred a few times. Germline V gene sequence: CDR1 MNHEY, CDR2 SMNVEV (reference sequence). V was cut by 2 bases and J by 4 bases, with 14 bases left in between. CDR3 length equals 15 residues. This specimen consisted of peripheral blood, obtained on day 0 of AZD1222 vaccination. This sequence joins TRBV27 and TRBJ1-1; D is perhaps TRBD1 (5 bases). The receptor's source is an adult in good health. The CDR3 DNA reads as TGTGCCAGCAGTTTAAAGACTACGGGGGGCACTGAAGCTTTCTTT. It encodes CASSLKTTGGTEAFF.